This T cell receptor beta chain was identified during a study of T cell responses to AZD1222 COVID-19 vaccine. Profiled with immunoSEQ multiplex PCR; TCRdb holds only in-frame clones, not every one. In the table there are fewer than 120,000 clones, about 87% of which are singletons. V was pared by 4 bases and J by 0 bases, with 9 bases between. This CDR3 has 14 amino acids. Germline V lookup: CDR1 SNHLY, CDR2 FYNNEI. This material consisted of peripheral blood, taken on day 0 of AZD1222 vaccination. The chain joins TRBV2 to TRBJ1-1, with unresolved D. The TCR sequence derives from an adult in good health. Here the CDR3 DNA reads TGTGCCAGCAGTGGGAGGCGGTTGAACACTGAAGCTTTCTTT. It encodes CASSGRRLNTEAFF.